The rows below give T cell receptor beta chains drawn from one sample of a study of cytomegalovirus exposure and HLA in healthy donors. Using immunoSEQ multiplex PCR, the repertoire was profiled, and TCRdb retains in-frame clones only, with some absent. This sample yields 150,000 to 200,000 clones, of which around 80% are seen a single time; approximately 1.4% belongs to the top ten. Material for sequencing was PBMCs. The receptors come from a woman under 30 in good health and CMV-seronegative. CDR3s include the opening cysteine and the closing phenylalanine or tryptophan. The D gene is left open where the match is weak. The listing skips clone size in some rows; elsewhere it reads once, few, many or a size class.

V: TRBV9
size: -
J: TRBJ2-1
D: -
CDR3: CASSSRGDEQFF
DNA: TGTGCCAGCTCGTCCCGCGGGGATGAGCAGTTCTTC

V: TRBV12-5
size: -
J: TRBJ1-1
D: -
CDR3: CASAPGREAFF
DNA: TGTGCTAGTGCTCCGGGTCGTGAAGCTTTCTTT

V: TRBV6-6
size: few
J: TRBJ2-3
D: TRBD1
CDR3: CASSSTGPYTDTQYF
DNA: TGTGCCAGCAGTTCGACAGGGCCCTACACAGATACGCAGTATTTT

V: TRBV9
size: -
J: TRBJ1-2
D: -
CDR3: CASSPSPGALYGYTF
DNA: TGTGCCAGCAGCCCCTCCCCTGGGGCTCTCTATGGCTACACCTTC

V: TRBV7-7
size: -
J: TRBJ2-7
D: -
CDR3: CASSLGQRSYEQYF
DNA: TGTGCTAGCAGCTTAGGGCAGCGTTCCTACGAGCAGTACTTC

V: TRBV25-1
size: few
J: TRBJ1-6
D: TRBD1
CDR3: CASSETGGRSPLHF
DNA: TGTGCCAGCAGTGAGACAGGGGGAAGATCACCCCTCCACTTT

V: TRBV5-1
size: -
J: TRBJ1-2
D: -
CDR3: CASSSSGQPPGAYTF
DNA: TGCGCCAGCAGCTCCTCTGGACAGCCTCCTGGGGCCTACACCTTC

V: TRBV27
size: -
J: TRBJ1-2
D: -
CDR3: CASRSSQGSYGYTF
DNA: TGTGCCAGCAGGTCCAGCCAGGGAAGTTATGGCTACACCTTC

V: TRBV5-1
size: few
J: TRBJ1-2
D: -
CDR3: CASSLGRNYGYTF
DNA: TGCGCCAGCAGCTTGGGGCGGAACTATGGCTACACCTTC

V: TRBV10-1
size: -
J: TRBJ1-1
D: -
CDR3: CASSSGVLTEAFF
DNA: TGCGCCAGCAGTTCGGGTGTTTTAACTGAAGCTTTCTTT